The 8 T cell receptor beta chains presented below share a single source sample, sequenced in a study of CD8+ T cells in alopecia areata. Sequencing templates came from extracted RNA that was reverse transcribed into cDNA. Only in-frame clones appear in the TCRdb table, and some are missing; sequencing was by immunoSEQ multiplex PCR. The sample carries about 180,000 clones, about 53% recorded once. Stated treatment: oral pan-JAK inhibitor, 5-10 mg twice daily. The sample here was CD8+ T cells sorted from blood, taken at week 24, from a patient treated with tofacitinib. The source of these receptors is a human donor with alopecia areata.

This chain joins TRBV6-5 and TRBJ2-5, with TRBD2 identical over 7 bases. Germline trimming cut 5 bases from V and 13 bases from J; bases unmatched to any gene: 13. CDR1 is MNHEY, CDR2 SVGAGI, per germline. This CDR3 is 13 amino acids long. In DNA form, the CDR3 reads TGTGCCAGCAGTAGCCCCGGCTCGGGGGGTCTGTACTTC. As protein: CASSSPGSGGLYF.

The chain links TRBV19 to TRBJ2-2; 9 bases fit TRBD1. V shed 8 bases, J shed 6 bases, and the junction held 1 base outside the gene matches. The CDR3 has 12 amino acids. The germline V gene encodes CDR1 LNHDA and CDR2 SQIVND (reference sequence). The CDR3 spells CASWTGAGELFF. In DNA form, the CDR3 reads TGTGCCAGTTGGACAGGGGCCGGGGAGCTGTTTTTT.

By its share, this clone is large. The chain joins TRBV5-6 to TRBJ2-1, with D tentatively TRBD1 (6 bases). Germline V gene sequence: CDR1 SGHDT, CDR2 YYEEEE. CDR3 size: 16 residues. The germline V and J ends were trimmed by 3 bases and 7 bases, with 20 bases remaining between them. CDR3 sequence: CASSSSGTRLGNEQFF. DNA for the CDR3: TGTGCCAGCAGCTCGTCCGGGACACGCTTAGGGAATGAGCAGTTCTTC.

At least ten counts were recorded for this clone. V usage is TRBV5-4 and J usage is TRBJ2-1; D is possibly TRBD1 (6 bases). Germline lookup yields CDR1 SGHNT and CDR2 YYREEE (reference sequence). Between the trimmed V and J ends, which lost 3 bases and 7 bases, there was a span of 20 bases. The CDR3 is 16 residues long. The CDR3 DNA is TGTGCCAGCAGCTCGTCCGGGACACGCTTAGGGAATGAGCAGTTCTTC. Its translation: CASSSSGTRLGNEQFF.

In this sample, this clone turned up many times. The chain uses TRBV19 and TRBJ2-7; the D call may be TRBD1 or TRBD2 (5 bases each). Trimming took 3 bases from V and 4 from J, leaving 19 bases between them. The germline CDR1 and CDR2 sequences are LNHDA and SQIVND (reference sequence). The CDR3 runs 16 residues. CDR3 bases: TGTGCCAGTAGTATGGGGGACGGACTTATGTCTTACGAGCAGTACTTC. It codes for CASSMGDGLMSYEQYF. The full variable domain, its missing parts supplied by reference TRBV19 and TRBJ2-7, is DGGITQSPKYLFRKEGQNVTLSCEQNLNHDAMYWYRQDPGQGLRLIYYSQIVNDFQKGDIAEGYSVSREKKESFPLTVTSAQKNPTAFYLCASSMGDGLMSYEQYFGPGTRLTVT.

This clone turned up a few times. The J gene is TRBJ2-1, the V gene TRBV30, with a possible D match to TRBD1 (6 bases). Germline V lookup: CDR1 GTSNPN, CDR2 SVGIG (reference sequence). The ends were cut back, 3 bases at V and 8 bases at J, with 14 bases in the middle. The CDR3 length is 13 residues. The CDR3 loop is CAWRKTGRDEQFF. CDR3 DNA: TGTGCCTGGAGGAAAACAGGGCGCGATGAGCAGTTCTTC.

The rearrangement links TRBV30 to TRBJ1-2; maybe TRBD1 (6 bases). The CDR3 sequence is 15 residues long. CDR1 and CDR2 from the germline V gene are GTSNPN and SVGIG (reference sequence). The ends were cut back, 3 bases at V and 1 base at J, with 15 bases in the middle. CDR3 bases: TGTGCCTGGAGCGACCGGACAGAAAGTAACTATGGCTACACCTTC. It translates to CAWSDRTESNYGYTF.

The chain is built from TRBV9 and TRBJ2-3; D perhaps matches TRBD1 (6 bases). Trimming pared 0 bases from V and 0 bases from J, leaving 17 bases between. Germline CDR1 reads SGDLS; CDR2 reads YYNGEE. CDR3 length: 18 amino acids. The CDR3 DNA is TGTGCCAGCAGCGTAGAGGGAAAGACAGGTTGGAGCACAGATACGCAGTATTTT. This encodes CASSVEGKTGWSTDTQYF.